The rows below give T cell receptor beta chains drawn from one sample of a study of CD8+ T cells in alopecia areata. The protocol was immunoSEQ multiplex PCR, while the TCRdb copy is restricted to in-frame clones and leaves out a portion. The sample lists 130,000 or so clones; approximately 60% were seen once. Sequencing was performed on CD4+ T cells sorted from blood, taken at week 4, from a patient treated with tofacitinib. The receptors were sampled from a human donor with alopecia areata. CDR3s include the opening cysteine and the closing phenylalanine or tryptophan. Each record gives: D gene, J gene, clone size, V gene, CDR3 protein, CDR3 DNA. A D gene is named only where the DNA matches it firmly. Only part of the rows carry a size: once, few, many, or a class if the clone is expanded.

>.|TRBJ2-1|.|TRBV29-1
CSGAESYNEQFF
TGCAGCGGAGCGGAGTCCTACAATGAGCAGTTCTTC
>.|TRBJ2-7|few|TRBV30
CAWSATSNEQYF
TGTGCCTGGAGTGCCACTAGCAACGAGCAGTACTTC
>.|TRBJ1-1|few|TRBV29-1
CSVIQGVGGAFF
TGCAGCGTCATACAGGGCGTCGGAGGAGCTTTCTTT
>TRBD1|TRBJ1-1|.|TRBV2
CASSQQGARDTEAFF
TGTGCCAGCAGCCAACAGGGGGCGCGGGACACTGAAGCTTTCTTT
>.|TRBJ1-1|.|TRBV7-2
CASSLGPGPTEAFF
TGTGCCAGCAGCTTAGGTCCGGGGCCCACTGAAGCTTTCTTT
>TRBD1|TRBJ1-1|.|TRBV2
CASKGQGSNTEAFF
TGTGCCAGCAAGGGACAGGGGTCGAACACTGAAGCTTTCTTC
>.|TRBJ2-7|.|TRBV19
CASSRPGEASYEQYF
TGTGCCAGTAGTCGCCCGGGAGAAGCGAGCTACGAGCAGTACTTC
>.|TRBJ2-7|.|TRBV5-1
CASRRTGFAYEQYF
TGCGCCAGCAGACGCACAGGGTTTGCCTACGAGCAGTACTTC
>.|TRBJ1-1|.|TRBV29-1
CSGVWSPDTEAFF
TGCAGCGGAGTCTGGAGTCCGGACACTGAAGCTTTCTTT
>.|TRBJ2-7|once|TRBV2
CASSGTVEGYF
TGTGCCAGCAGCGGGACGGTCGAGGGGTACTTC
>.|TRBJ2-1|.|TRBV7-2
CASGGGGALFF
TGTGCCAGCGGGGGAGGAGGGGCACTGTTCTTC
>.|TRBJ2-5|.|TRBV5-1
CASSLGAIQETQYF
TGCGCCAGCAGCTTGGGAGCCATCCAAGAGACCCAGTACTTC
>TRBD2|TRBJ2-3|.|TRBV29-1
CSVTTSGGASDTQYF
TGCAGCGTTACGACTAGCGGGGGGGCCTCGGATACGCAGTATTTT
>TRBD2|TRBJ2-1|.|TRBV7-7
CASTLAGSNEQFF
TGTGCCAGCACGCTAGCGGGGAGCAATGAGCAGTTCTTC
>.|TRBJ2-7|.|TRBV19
CASRARAAESYEQYF
TGTGCCAGTCGGGCTCGGGCGGCCGAAAGTTACGAGCAGTACTTC
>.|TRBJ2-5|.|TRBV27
CASSARLQETQYF
TGTGCCAGCAGTGCTAGATTACAAGAGACCCAGTACTTC
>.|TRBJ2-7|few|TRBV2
CASSEVVEQYF
TGTGCCAGCAGTGAAGTAGTCGAGCAGTACTTC
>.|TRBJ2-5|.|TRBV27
CASSTANQETQYF
TGTGCCAGCAGCACAGCCAACCAAGAGACCCAGTACTTC
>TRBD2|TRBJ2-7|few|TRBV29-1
CSVEDSGGSSYEQYF
TGCAGCGTTGAAGACTCGGGGGGGAGCTCCTACGAGCAGTACTTC
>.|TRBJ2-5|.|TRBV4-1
CASSPTPARQETQYF
TGCGCCAGCAGCCCTACTCCGGCGCGCCAAGAGACCCAGTACTTC
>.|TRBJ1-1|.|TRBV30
CAWSVTGGRTEAFF
TGTGCCTGGAGTGTCACAGGAGGTCGGACTGAAGCTTTCTTT
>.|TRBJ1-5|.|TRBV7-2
CASSPDHGQPQHF
TGTGCCAGCAGCCCCGATCACGGTCAGCCCCAGCATTTT
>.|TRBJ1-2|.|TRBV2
CASSGDNPLGYTF
TGTGCCAGCAGTGGGGACAACCCATTGGGCTACACCTTC
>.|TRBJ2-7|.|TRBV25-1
CASSGTSSYEQYF
TGTGCCAGCAGTGGCACTAGTTCCTACGAGCAGTACTTC
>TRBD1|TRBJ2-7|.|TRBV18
CASSLRQGAPEGQYF
TGTGCCAGCTCACTACGACAGGGGGCCCCCGAGGGGCAGTACTTC
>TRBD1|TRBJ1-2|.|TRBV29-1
CSVLLDRGPYYGYTF
TGCAGCGTTCTCTTGGACAGGGGGCCCTACTATGGCTACACCTTC
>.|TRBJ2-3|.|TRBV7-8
CASSLPGDKGLTQYF
TGTGCCAGCAGCTTACCGGGGGATAAGGGTCTTACGCAGTATTTT